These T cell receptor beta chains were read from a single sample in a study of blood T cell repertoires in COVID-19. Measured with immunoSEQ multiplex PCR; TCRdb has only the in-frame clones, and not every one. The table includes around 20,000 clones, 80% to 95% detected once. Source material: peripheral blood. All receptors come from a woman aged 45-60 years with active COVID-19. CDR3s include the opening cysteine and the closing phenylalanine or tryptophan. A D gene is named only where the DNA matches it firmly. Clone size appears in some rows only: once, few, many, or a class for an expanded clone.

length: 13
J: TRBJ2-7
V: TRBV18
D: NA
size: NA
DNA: TGTGCCAGCTCACCAGGTCAGGACTACGAGCAGTACTTC
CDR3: CASSPGQDYEQYF

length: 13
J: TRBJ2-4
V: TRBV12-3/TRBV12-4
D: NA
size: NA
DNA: TGTGCCAGCAGTCCCTCCGGTGGAAACATTCAGTACTTC
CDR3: CASSPSGGNIQYF

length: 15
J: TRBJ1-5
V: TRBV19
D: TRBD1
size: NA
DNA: TGTGCCAGTAGTGAACAGGGGGCTCGCAATCAGCCCCAGCATTTT
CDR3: CASSEQGARNQPQHF

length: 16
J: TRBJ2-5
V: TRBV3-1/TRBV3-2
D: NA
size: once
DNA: TGTGCCAGCAGCCTAGGACATCGGGTCCGACAAGAGACCCAGTACTTC
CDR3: CASSLGHRVRQETQYF

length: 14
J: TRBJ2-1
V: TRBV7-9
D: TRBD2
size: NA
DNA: TGTGCCAGCCGGCTCGCGGGAGGGACTGGTGAGCAGTTCTTC
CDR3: CASRLAGGTGEQFF

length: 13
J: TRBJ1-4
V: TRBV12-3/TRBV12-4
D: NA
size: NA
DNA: TGTGCCAGCAGTTTCCGGACAGATGAAAAACTGTTTTTT
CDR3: CASSFRTDEKLFF

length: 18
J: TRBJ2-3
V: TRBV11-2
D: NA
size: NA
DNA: TGTGCCAGCAGCTTAGGGAACTCCGGGACTCCAGAGCACGATACGCAGTATTTT
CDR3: CASSLGNSGTPEHDTQYF

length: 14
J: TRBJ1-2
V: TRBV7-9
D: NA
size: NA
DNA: TGTGCCAGCAGTAATCGGGACCCCGGGAGCGGCTACACCTTC
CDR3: CASSNRDPGSGYTF

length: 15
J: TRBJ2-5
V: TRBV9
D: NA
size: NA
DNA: TGTGCCAGCAGCGTAGTCGGGGGTAGCTTCGAGACCCAGTACTTC
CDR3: CASSVVGGSFETQYF

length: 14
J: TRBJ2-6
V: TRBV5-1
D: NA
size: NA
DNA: TGCGCCAGCAGCTTCGGCTCTGGGGCCAACGTCCTGACTTTC
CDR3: CASSFGSGANVLTF

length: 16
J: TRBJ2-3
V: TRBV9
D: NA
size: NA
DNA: TGTGCCAGCAGCGTAGGAGCTAGTTCCTTCACAGATACGCAGTATTTT
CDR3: CASSVGASSFTDTQYF